These 7 T cell receptor beta chains were sequenced from one sample in a study of beta chain features in type 1 diabetes. Findings and caveats of the study: There was a moderate but significant shortening of TCRB CDR3s in all four CD4+ subsets of Type 1 diabetes patients.

Their antigens are not known. As every portion of the isolated RNA was reverse transcribed, the sequencing read expressed TCRB transcripts. Here immunoSEQ multiplex PCR was the method, and the copy in TCRdb shows in-frame clones only, minus some. The sample holds roughly 330,000 clones; roughly 14% are singletons and the top ten take 0.015%. Sequencing was done on a sample of naive CD4+ T cells from blood. The receptors originated from a woman aged 18-35 years with type 1 diabetes.

The J gene is TRBJ2-1, the V gene TRBV2, with 8 bases fitting TRBD1. The CDR3 consists of 13 residues. CDR1 and CDR2 from the germline V gene are SNHLY and FYNNEI. V gave up 10 bases and J gave up 4 bases; unmatched junction bases: 6. For the CDR3, the DNA is TGTGCCACCCGGACAGGGATATACAATGAGCAGTTCTTC. Its translation is CATRTGIYNEQFF.

The chain combines TRBV7-8 with TRBJ2-6; D gene unclear. Deletions cut 2 bases from V and 1 base from J, with 12 bases between. The CDR3 extends over 17 amino acids. Germline V gene sequence: CDR1 SGHVS, CDR2 FQNEAQ. Here the CDR3 DNA reads TGTGCCAGCAGCTTACGACTTACCTCTTCTGGGGCCAACGTCCTGACTTTC. The encoded protein is CASSLRLTSSGANVLTF.

This clone was detected a few times. This chain links TRBV2 with TRBJ2-1; possible D gene TRBD2, 5 bases. CDR3 length: 13 residues. Between the trimmed V and J ends, which lost 3 bases and 11 bases, there was a span of 14 bases. From germline, CDR1 is SNHLY and CDR2 FYNNEI. The CDR3 loop reads CASSEDSRRQQFF. The CDR3 bases are TGTGCCAGCAGTGAGGACTCACGGCGTCAGCAGTTCTTC.

This clone was counted a few times. Other DNA variants within this sample encode the same CDR3. This rearrangement joins TRBV18 to TRBJ2-3; D call uncertain. The V end was cut by 0 bases, the J end by 5 bases, with 6 bases between. Germline values: CDR1 KGHSH, CDR2 LQKENI. The CDR3 covers 13 residues. DNA of the CDR3: TGTGCCAGCTCACCACCATCAGGAGATACGCAGTATTTT. This encodes CASSPPSGDTQYF.

This chain connects TRBV12-5 to TRBJ2-5; D unclear. Germline assignment: CDR1 LGHNT and CDR2 FRNRAP. The V and J ends lost 7 bases and 4 bases respectively, with 7 bases between them. This CDR3 contains 11 residues. The CDR3 DNA sequence: TGTGCTAGTGCCCGTTTAGAGACCCAGTACTTC. Its protein is CASARLETQYF.

V is TRBV4-2 and J is TRBJ1-3; D ambiguous. Germline-derived CDR1 and CDR2 are LGHNA and YNFKEQ. Trimming removed 0 bases from V and 0 bases from J, with 15 bases in between. The CDR3 is 18 amino acids. The CDR3, as DNA: TGTGCCAGCAGCCAAGAATTCGGTGGGCTCCTCTCTGGAAACACCATATATTTT. Translation: CASSQEFGGLLSGNTIYF.

The CDR3 DNA reads TGTGCCTGGGGAATAGCGGTCTCCTACAATGAGCAGTTCTTC. Protein: CAWGIAVSYNEQFF. The genes are TRBV30 and TRBJ2-1, with TRBD2 as a possible D gene (6 bases). The CDR3 has 14 amino acids. The germline V gene encodes CDR1 GTSNPN and CDR2 SVGIG (reference sequence). V was cut by 5 bases and J by 0 bases, with 11 bases left in between.